A selection of T cell receptor beta chains follows, all from one sample in a study of vaccination and CD4 T cells after COVID-19. One entry per CDR3 protein, called by TCRdb with MiXCR from the PCR reads. The data contain approximately 20,000 distinct CDR3 sequences, less than 50% of them singletons. For these TCRs, the target antigens are not known. The sample comprised cultured CD4+ T cells from blood. These receptors were obtained from a human donor with COVID-19. Each CDR3 is given without its conserved first and last residue.

CDR3 | V
ASSPRAGRTGCQETQY | TRBV21-1
ASSYGQIGNQPQH | TRBV7-9
ASSPKAPMNTEAF | TRBV11-3
AWRFQGARDMNTEAF | TRBV30
ASQQGLGNTIY | TRBV6-1
ASRYSGSYEQY | TRBV6-5
ASSQDSYTEAF | TRBV11-3
SAREDSEAF | TRBV20-1
SARDPWASSTDTQY | TRBV20-1
ASSLEGGGTDTQY | TRBV12-3/TRBV12-4
ASSGGAVYNEQF | TRBV2
SAGGESQH | TRBV20-1
ASSKGQYNEQF | TRBV11-3
AWGGGQPQH | TRBV30
ASSLSRGYNEQF | TRBV7-2
ASSLNGREQF | TRBV7-3
SAPPPGLGGAAQY | TRBV20-1
ASGLPPAEAF | TRBV12-5
ASTTGQGTGNTIY | TRBV7-8
ASRGTGTAYGYT | TRBV2
ASSFSAGQETQY | TRBV12-3/TRBV12-4
SALLALGPYEQY | TRBV20-1
ASEGTGGFSGNTIY | TRBV2
ASSESGYEQY | TRBV2
ASSRTSGGNQETQY | TRBV7-2
ASSFGGANGELF | TRBV7-3
SARGGGARTGELF | TRBV20-1
AWIPAGPPYEQY | TRBV30
ASGLDTGLDEQF | TRBV12-5
ARSPDREPLPNQPQH | TRBV5-4
ASSSGGIGVGELF | TRBV7-7
ASSREQGTNEKLF | TRBV25-1
ASSLNSQLNYGYT | TRBV27
SAREQRGNTEAF | TRBV20-1
SARDMSVNYGYT | TRBV20-1
ASTTGLASNEQF | TRBV6-1
ASSSTQGASYNSPLH | TRBV5-4
ASSPTGTGTSGGAGGANVLT | TRBV27
ATSRRQSPYNEQF | TRBV15
ASRRADTQY | TRBV11-2
ASSWGDRGDYGYT | TRBV7-9
ASSQAPYNEQF | TRBV7-2
ASSLGGKQETQY | TRBV7-2
ASSLDTGAQPQH | TRBV7-2
ASSLGGTGTSPDTQY | TRBV7-7
ASSIEANYGYT | TRBV19
ATGGGGLGNQPQH | TRBV15
ASSYSGRGTDTQY | TRBV6-5
ASSYRAGTNYGYT | TRBV7-2
ASGSGVPWEKLF | TRBV7-2
ASSLGGGSNEQF | TRBV5-5
ASSLEAKAF | TRBV11-3
ASSLVYRGAAF | TRBV11-2
ASSLVGRYYGYT | TRBV12-3/TRBV12-4
ASSLLRGTGENTEAF | TRBV27
SVTGVLTDTQY | TRBV20-1
ASSLGTSGGYSYEQY | TRBV6-1
ASSDLTANTGELF | TRBV10-1
ASSRGGTDNEKLF | TRBV28